A selection of T cell receptor beta chains follows, all from one sample in a study of OX40 agonist ivuxolimab in advanced cancers. Clones were sequenced by immunoSEQ multiplex PCR, and TCRdb holds only the in-frame ones, with some missing. The sample includes around 47,000 clones, 84% seen only once; the top ten take about 15%. The sample here was CD4+ or CD8+ T cells sorted from blood, taken in a trial of the OX40 agonist ivuxolimab. All receptors derive from an adult with an advanced solid tumor such as melanoma, head and neck, liver or kidney cancer. Each CDR3 is given with its conserved first and last residue. Fields, in order: D gene, V gene, J gene, clone size, CDR3 protein, CDR3 DNA. A D gene is named only where the DNA matches it firmly. Some rows have no size entry. The others give once, few or many, or a class for an expanded clone.

NA,TRBV6-1,TRBJ1-5,NA,CASSGRLGDQPQHF,TGTGCCAGCAGTGGACGTCTCGGGGATCAGCCCCAGCATTTT
NA,TRBV28,TRBJ2-4,NA,CASSSWGEITKNIQYF,TGTGCCAGCAGCAGTTGGGGAGAGATTACCAAAAACATTCAGTACTTC
TRBD2,TRBV5-4,TRBJ2-7,once,CASSLAGGPYEQYF,TGTGCCAGCAGCCTAGCGGGGGGGCCCTACGAGCAGTACTTC
NA,TRBV6-1,TRBJ2-2,NA,CASSLGLTTGELFF,TGTGCCAGCAGTCTCGGACTTACCACCGGGGAGCTGTTTTTT
NA,TRBV19,TRBJ2-4,NA,CASSIRLAKNIQYF,TGTGCCAGTAGTATAAGACTAGCCAAAAACATTCAGTACTTC
NA,TRBV28,TRBJ1-2,NA,CASSPLTGPYGYTF,TGTGCCAGCAGTCCCCTGACAGGCCCCTATGGCTACACCTTC
NA,TRBV4-3,TRBJ1-2,NA,CASSRNFRDPSNYGYTF,TGCGCCAGCAGCCGAAATTTCCGGGACCCCTCTAACTATGGCTACACCTTC
NA,TRBV5-1,TRBJ1-1,NA,CASSLWAVYGEAFF,TGCGCCAGCAGCTTGTGGGCGGTCTACGGTGAAGCTTTCTTT
NA,TRBV13,TRBJ2-3,NA,CASSSLADTQYF,TGTGCCAGCAGCTCATTAGCAGATACGCAGTATTTT
TRBD2,TRBV5-1,TRBJ2-7,NA,CASSLRGLAGDYEQYF,TGCGCCAGCAGCTTGAGGGGACTAGCGGGGGACTACGAGCAGTACTTC
NA,TRBV6-5,TRBJ2-1,NA,CASSYSAWDEQFF,TGTGCCAGCAGTTACTCTGCGTGGGATGAGCAGTTCTTC
TRBD1,TRBV6-6,TRBJ1-3,NA,CASSWRDSSGNTIYF,TGTGCCAGCAGTTGGCGGGACAGCTCTGGAAACACCATATATTTT
NA,TRBV7-9,TRBJ2-1,NA,CASHEGGEQFF,TGTGCCAGCCACGAAGGGGGTGAGCAGTTCTTC
TRBD1,TRBV7-6,TRBJ2-7,once,CASSSQPPGQGFSYEQYF,TGTGCCAGCAGCTCACAGCCCCCGGGACAGGGATTCTCCTACGAGCAGTACTTC
TRBD1,TRBV9,TRBJ1-2,NA,CASSYDGQGYGYTF,TGTGCCAGCAGCTACGATGGACAGGGTTATGGCTACACCTTC
NA,TRBV29-1,TRBJ2-2,NA,CSVNRQGPRDGELFF,TGCAGCGTAAACCGGCAGGGTCCCAGGGACGGGGAGCTGTTTTTT
TRBD1,TRBV4-1,TRBJ1-4,NA,CASSQGGAGGLEKLFF,TGCGCCAGCAGCCAAGGGGGGGCAGGGGGCTTGGAAAAACTGTTTTTT
NA,TRBV4-1,TRBJ2-1,NA,CASSQDLSNEQFF,TGCGCCAGCAGCCAAGATCTGAGCAATGAGCAGTTCTTC
NA,TRBV4-1,TRBJ2-1,NA,CASSPSSPDSLENEQFF,TGCGCCAGCAGCCCCAGTTCCCCGGACTCCCTTGAGAATGAGCAGTTCTTC
TRBD1,TRBV19,TRBJ1-2,NA,CASSMGTGSNYGYTF,TGTGCCAGTAGTATGGGGACAGGGTCGAACTATGGCTACACCTTC
NA,TRBV7-9,TRBJ2-7,NA,CASSRAQGVYEQYF,TGTGCCAGCAGCAGAGCGCAGGGAGTCTACGAGCAGTACTTC
NA,TRBV19,TRBJ2-3,NA,CASISRDPYTQYF,TGTGCCAGTATAAGTCGGGACCCCTATACGCAGTATTTT
TRBD1,TRBV6-1,TRBJ2-7,few,CASRAGQGISYEQYF,TGTGCCAGCAGAGCCGGACAGGGTATTAGCTACGAGCAGTACTTC
TRBD2,TRBV29-1,TRBJ2-5,NA,CSVVGGERPQETQYF,TGCAGCGTTGTCGGGGGGGAGCGGCCCCAAGAGACCCAGTACTTC
NA,TRBV7-9,TRBJ2-3,NA,CASSLVTLSTDTQYF,TGTGCCAGCAGCTTAGTTACTCTAAGCACAGATACGCAGTATTTT
TRBD2,TRBV9,TRBJ2-1,NA,CASSGPHGTSGRNEQFF,TGTGCCAGCAGCGGCCCCCACGGGACTAGCGGTAGGAATGAGCAGTTCTTC
NA,TRBV6-5,TRBJ1-2,NA,CASTPSGGPNYGYTF,TGTGCCAGCACTCCTTCGGGGGGACCTAACTATGGCTACACCTTC
TRBD2,TRBV5-6,TRBJ2-1,few,CASSPISSGNNEQFF,TGTGCCAGCAGCCCCATTTCTAGCGGGAACAATGAGCAGTTCTTC
NA,TRBV4-1,TRBJ2-7,few,CASSQVSDAYEQYF,TGCGCCAGCAGCCAAGTTTCGGATGCCTACGAGCAGTACTTC
NA,TRBV7-8,TRBJ2-7,NA,CASSLKVVDEQYF,TGTGCCAGCAGCTTAAAAGTCGTCGACGAGCAGTACTTC
NA,TRBV4-3,TRBJ2-7,once,CASSQGTTYEQYF,TGCGCCAGCAGCCAAGGGACAACCTACGAGCAGTACTTC
TRBD1,TRBV28,TRBJ1-2,NA,CASSYRDRGNPNYGYTF,TGTGCCAGCAGTTATAGGGACAGGGGTAATCCTAACTATGGCTACACCTTC
NA,TRBV11-3,TRBJ2-5,NA,CASSSGGLRETQYF,TGTGCCAGCAGCTCCGGGGGACTTAGGGAGACCCAGTACTTC
NA,TRBV6-6,TRBJ1-2,NA,CASVLNYGYTF,TGTGCCAGCGTTCTCAACTATGGCTACACCTTC
NA,TRBV5-4,TRBJ1-1,NA,CASSGAPQNTEAFF,TGTGCCAGCAGTGGGGCACCCCAGAACACTGAAGCTTTCTTT
TRBD1,TRBV11-2,TRBJ2-7,NA,CASSVPGQGYEQYF,TGTGCCAGCAGCGTGCCGGGACAGGGCTACGAGCAGTACTTC
TRBD1,TRBV7-9,TRBJ2-1,NA,CASSLSGTGGDEQFF,TGTGCCAGCAGTCTGTCCGGGACAGGGGGCGATGAGCAGTTCTTC
NA,TRBV4-1,TRBJ2-1,NA,CASTLGGELRNEQFF,TGCGCCAGTACTCTCGGCGGGGAGTTACGGAATGAGCAGTTCTTC
TRBD1,TRBV19,TRBJ2-3,NA,CASNLGGSTDTQYF,TGTGCCAGTAACCTAGGGGGCAGCACAGATACGCAGTATTTT
NA,TRBV28,TRBJ2-3,NA,CASRPGKDTQYF,TGTGCCAGCAGGCCAGGCAAGGATACGCAGTATTTT
TRBD2,TRBV5-4,TRBJ2-3,NA,CASNDLGWGGRTDTQYF,TGTGCCAGCAACGATCTTGGTTGGGGGGGGAGAACAGATACGCAGTATTTT
NA,TRBV7-9,TRBJ1-1,NA,CASSPGGSFTEAFF,TGTGCCAGCAGCCCAGGCGGGTCCTTCACTGAAGCTTTCTTT
NA,TRBV29-1,TRBJ2-5,NA,CSVEEAWMKETQYF,TGCAGCGTTGAAGAGGCCTGGATGAAGGAGACCCAGTACTTC
NA,TRBV6-1,TRBJ2-1,NA,CASSSPGYYNEQFF,TGTGCCAGCAGCTCGCCGGGTTATTACAATGAGCAGTTCTTC
NA,TRBV7-9,TRBJ2-2,NA,CASSLDYTNTGELFF,TGTGCCAGCAGCCTAGACTATACGAACACCGGGGAGCTGTTTTTT